This T cell receptor beta chain came from a study of blood T cells in healthy people across ages. Per germline, CDR1 SGHDN and CDR2 FVKESK. This CDR3 has 15 residues. V lost 3 bases and J lost 3; bases outside the gene matches: 3. Total RNA amounts of at least 5.5 micrograms were extracted per sample. The use of a sample-barcoded 5' primer and a J-beta primer mix characterized a second PCR of roughly 7 to 11 cycles. Each cDNA molecule carried a tag from a template-switch adaptor that contained 12 random nucleotides. TCRdb fed the 5' RACE reads into MiXCR, producing one record per CDR3 protein. The table includes about 900,000 distinct CDR3 sequences, approximately 67% detected once.

The TCR was taken from a man aged 30-40 years in good health. The sample taken for sequencing was blood. The V call is TRBV14, the J call TRBJ2-1; 9 bases agree with TRBD1. CDR3: CASSHRDRVYNEQFF. The CDR3 DNA reads TGTGCCAGCAGCCACAGGGACAGGGTCTACAATGAGCAGTTCTTC.